This TCR beta chain was recorded in a study of cytomegalovirus exposure and HLA in healthy donors. About this clone itself: Its target is not known.

V lost 5 bases to trimming and J lost 2 bases, with 12 bases between them. Germline CDR1 reads MDHEN; CDR2 reads SYDVKM. This CDR3 is 15 amino acids long. Healthy people donating bone marrow made up the donors. Study outcomes and limitations: Most of the TCR beta V segments (in an earlier analysis) were productive either about 90% or about 30% of the time. TCR beta sequences numbering 16,951 were associated with HLA alleles at 0.05 false discovery rate in a later analysis.

This PCR relied on a set of 60 Vbeta primers and 13 Jbeta primers. Some clones are missing from TCRdb's copy, which holds only in-frame ones; the method was immunoSEQ multiplex PCR. The sample shows around 140,000 clones, over 65% of them seen only once. This receptor was obtained from a man aged 40-49 years in good health and CMV-seronegative. The chain couples TRBV28 to TRBJ2-2; D might be TRBD1 (6 bases). The sequencing input was PBMCs. The chain's CDR3 is CASSGNRENTGELFF. Written as DNA, the CDR3 is TGTGCCAGCAGTGGGAACAGGGAAAACACCGGGGAGCTGTTTTTT. Full variable domain (remainder filled in from reference TRBV28 and TRBJ2-2): DVKVTQSSRYLVKRTGEKVFLECVQDMDHENMFWYRQDPGLGLRLIYFSYDVKMKEKGDIPEGYSVSREKKERFSLILESASTNQTSMYLCASSGNRENTGELFFGEGSRLTVL.